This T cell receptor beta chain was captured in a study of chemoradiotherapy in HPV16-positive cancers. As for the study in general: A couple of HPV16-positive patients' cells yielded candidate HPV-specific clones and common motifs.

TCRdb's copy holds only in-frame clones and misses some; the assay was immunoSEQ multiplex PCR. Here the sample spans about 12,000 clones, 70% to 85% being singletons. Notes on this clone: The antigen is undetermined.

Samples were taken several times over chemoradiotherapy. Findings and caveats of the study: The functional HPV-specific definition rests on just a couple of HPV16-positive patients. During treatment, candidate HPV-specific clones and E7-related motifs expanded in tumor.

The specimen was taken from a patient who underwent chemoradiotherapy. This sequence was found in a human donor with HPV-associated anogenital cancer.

The CDR3 spells CASSQERGSANEKLFF. The CDR3 region has the DNA TGCGCCAGCAGCCAAGAACGGGGATCGGCTAATGAAAAACTGTTTTTT. This sequence joins TRBV4-3 and TRBJ1-4, with D unclear. In germline, CDR1 is LGHNA, CDR2 YSLEER. V dropped 0 bases and J dropped 3 bases, with 11 bases sitting between them. The CDR3 has 16 amino acids.